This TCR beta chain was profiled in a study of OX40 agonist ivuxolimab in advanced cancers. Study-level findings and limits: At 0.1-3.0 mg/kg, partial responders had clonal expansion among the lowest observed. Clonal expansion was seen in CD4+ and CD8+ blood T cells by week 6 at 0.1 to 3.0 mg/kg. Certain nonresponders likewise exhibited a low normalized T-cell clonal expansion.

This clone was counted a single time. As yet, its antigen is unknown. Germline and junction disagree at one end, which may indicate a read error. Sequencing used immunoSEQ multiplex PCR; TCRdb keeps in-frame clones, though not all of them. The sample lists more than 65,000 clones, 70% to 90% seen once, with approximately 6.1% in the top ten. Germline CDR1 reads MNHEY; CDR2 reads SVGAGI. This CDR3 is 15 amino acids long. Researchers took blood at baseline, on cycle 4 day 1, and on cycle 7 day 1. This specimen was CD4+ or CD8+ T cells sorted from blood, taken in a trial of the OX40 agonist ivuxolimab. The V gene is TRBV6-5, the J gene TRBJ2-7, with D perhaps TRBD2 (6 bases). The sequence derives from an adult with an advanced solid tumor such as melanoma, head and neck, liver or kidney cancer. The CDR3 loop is CASTSPGLPSHEQYF. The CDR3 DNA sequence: TGTGCCAGCACCTCTCCGGGACTCCCCTCCCACGAGCAGTACTTC.